These 24 T cell receptor beta chains were sequenced from one sample in a study of tumor-infiltrating lymphocytes in primary liver carcinoma. The researchers obtained blood RNA from unsorted whole blood and also extracted germline DNA. TCR beta cDNA was reverse-transcribed from roughly 0.45 ug of total RNA. The reaction used a constant-region primer and ProtoScript II reverse transcriptase. Nested multiplex PCR, run for three rounds with slightly modified ARM-PCR, yielded TCR beta libraries. TRBV1-TRBV30 forward primers paired with a C-beta reverse primer were used in the first two PCR rounds, which ran approximately 11 cycles each. TCRdb independently ran MiXCR on the multiplex PCR reads; one entry per CDR3 protein. This table has 300,000 to 350,000 distinct CDR3 sequences, almost 65% appearing once. The source material was peripheral blood. These receptors all come from a man aged 40-49 years with primary liver carcinoma and hepatitis B virus infection.

This clonotype was picked up many times. J is TRBJ1-5 and V is TRBV6-2 or TRBV6-3; TRBD1 matches 7 bases. The CDR3 sequence is 15 residues long. Germline loops: CDR1 MNHEY, CDR2 SVGEGT. With V trimmed by 6 bases and J by 6 bases, 11 bases remained unmatched. The CDR3 sequence is CASSLETGLTQPQHF. The CDR3 DNA is TGTGCCAGCAGCCTCGAGACAGGGTTGACTCAGCCCCAGCATTTT.

V is TRBV5-1 and J is TRBJ2-5; 7 bases match TRBD1. The CDR3 covers 15 residues. Per the germline V gene, CDR1 is SGHRS and CDR2 is YFSETQ. Unmatched junction bases numbered 10, after V lost 4 bases and J lost 4 bases. The CDR3 coding sequence is TGCGCCAGCAGCGTGACAGGGTTTGGGGGAGAGACCCAGTACTTC. Translating it yields CASSVTGFGGETQYF. The full variable domain, in which reference TRBV5-1 and TRBJ2-5 provide the parts outside the CDR3, is KAGVTQTPRYLIKTRGQQVTLSCSPISGHRSVSWYQQTPGQGLQFLFEYFSETQRNKGNFPGRFSGRQFSNSRSEMNVSTLELGDSALYLCASSVTGFGGETQYFGPGTRLLVL.

In regard to this clonotype: This could be a read error, since a much larger clone is one nucleotide away. The chain has TRBV4-2 and TRBJ2-2; 8 bases fit TRBD2. Per germline, CDR1 LGHNA and CDR2 YNFKEQ. The CDR3 covers 19 residues. The CDR3 nucleotides read TGTGCCAGCAACCAAGATAATGCGGGGGGCTCGCGGAACACCGGGGAGCTGTTTTTT. This gives the protein CASNQDNAGGSRNTGELFF.

This clonotype occurred many times. This chain joins TRBV5-4 and TRBJ2-3; a possible D gene is TRBD2 (5 bases). V was trimmed by 1 base and J by 7 bases, leaving 13 bases between them. The CDR3 sequence is 14 residues long. Germline CDR1 SGHNT, CDR2 YYREEE (reference sequence). The CDR3 nucleotides read TGTGCCAGCAGCTTGCCTTTCGGGATAAATACGCAGTATTTT. This sequence encodes CASSLPFGINTQYF.

In its sample, this clonotype was seen many times. V gene TRBV6-5 combines with J gene TRBJ1-6; the D gene is possibly TRBD1 (6 bases). The CDR3 runs to 18 residues. Germline CDR1 and CDR2: MNHEY and SVGAGI. V dropped 5 bases and J dropped 6 bases, with 23 bases sitting between them. CDR3 amino acids: CASSPLRQGNLFNSPLHF. In DNA, the CDR3 is TGTGCCAGCAGTCCCCTAAGGCAGGGGAATTTGTTTAATTCACCCCTCCACTTT.

This clonotype appeared once. At one end the junction does not follow the germline gene, possibly because of a read error. V and J are TRBV4-1 and TRBJ1-4; D is ambiguous. The CDR3 contains 13 residues. The V gene's germline CDR1 is MGHRA and CDR2 YSYEKL. DNA of the CDR3: TGCACCAGCAGCCAATACTGGGGTGAAAAACTGTTTTTT. Translation: CTSSQYWGEKLFF.

This sequence joins TRBV12-3 or TRBV12-4 and TRBJ2-5; 7 bases line up with TRBD2. The junction had 4 bases not matched to a gene; V was cut back by 3 bases and J by 3 bases. The CDR3 extends over 14 amino acids. The CDR3 DNA follows: TGTGCCAGCAGTTTGAGGACTAGAGAAGAGACCCAGTACTTC. Translating it yields CASSLRTREETQYF.

About this clonotype itself: Likely a read error: the CDR3 ends without its conserved phenylalanine or tryptophan. The chain links TRBV28 to TRBJ2-7; TRBD1 might be the D (6 bases). V was shortened by 11 bases and J by 7 bases, with 21 bases between the two germline ends. Germline CDR1 reads MDHEN; CDR2 reads SYDVKM. The CDR3 totals 13 residues. CDR3 loop: CAASADRLTEQYL. The CDR3 DNA reads as TGTGCCGCTTCCGCCGACAGGTTGACGGAGCAGTACCTC.

This clonotype has ten or more counts. The chain joins TRBV6-2 or TRBV6-3 to TRBJ2-3, with D hard to call. Germline lookup yields CDR1 MNHEY and CDR2 SVGEGT. With 6 bases removed from V and 4 bases from J, the gap between germline ends came to 11 bases. The CDR3 is 13 residues long. This CDR3 reads CASSPPPADTQYF. The CDR3 DNA is TGTGCCAGCAGCCCTCCCCCGGCAGATACGCAGTATTTT.

CDR3 DNA sequence: TGTGCCAGCAGTATGATAGCGGGGAAAACCTACGAGCAGTACTTC. It is translated as CASSMIAGKTYEQYF. The genes are TRBV6-5 and TRBJ2-7; TRBD2 matches at 8 bases. Germline CDR1 MNHEY, CDR2 SVGAGI. With V trimmed by 5 bases and J by 2 bases, 8 bases remained unmatched. The CDR3 runs 15 residues.

The chain employs TRBV10-2 and TRBJ2-2; D is unclear. The CDR3 has 14 amino acids. Germline lookup yields CDR1 WSHSY and CDR2 SAAADI. V was cut by 0 bases and J by 5 bases, with 7 bases left in between. CDR3 DNA sequence: TGCGCCAGCAGTGAGTCAGCGCTTACCGGGGAGCTGTTTTTT. Translation: CASSESALTGELFF.

Details on this clonotype: One end of the junction fails to match germline, which may point to a read error. The gene calls are TRBV5-5 and TRBJ1-4; D is undetermined. The CDR3 extends over 14 amino acids. The germline V gene encodes CDR1 SGHKS and CDR2 YYEKEE (reference sequence). CDR3: CANSLVPTNEKLFF. The CDR3 nucleotides are TGTGCCAACAGCTTAGTACCGACTAATGAAAAACTGTTTTTT.

The sample holds a few counts of this clonotype. V is TRBV7-9 and J is TRBJ1-1, with D perhaps matching TRBD1 (6 bases). V lost 0 bases and J lost 1, with 9 bases in between. This CDR3 is 15 amino acids long. CDR1 SEHNR and CDR2 FQNEAQ come from the germline V gene (reference sequence). The chain's CDR3 is CASSLAVTGNTEAFF. DNA of the CDR3: TGTGCCAGCAGCTTAGCGGTGACAGGGAACACTGAAGCTTTCTTT.

This clonotype was counted once. Germline is not matched at one junction end, which may reflect a read error. The chain carries TRBV6-5 and TRBJ2-2; D is perhaps TRBD1 or TRBD2 (5 bases each). The CDR3 sequence is 14 residues long. Germline-derived CDR1 and CDR2 are MNHEY and SVGAGI. CDR3 DNA sequence: TGTGCCAGCAGTTCGACAGTTGATACCAGGGAGCTGTTCTTT. This codes for CASSSTVDTRELFF.

As to this clonotype: A read error is possible here, since a much larger clone lies one base away. The rearrangement links TRBV6-5 to TRBJ2-1; the match to TRBD1 covers 7 bases. The germline gives CDR1 MNHEY, CDR2 SVGAGI. There are 16 residues in the CDR3. Trimming took 1 base from V and 10 from J; bases not matched to a gene: 13. The CDR3 reads CASSYFILGQLIEQFF. For the CDR3, the DNA is TGTGCCAGCAGTTACTTTATCCTGGGACAGCTCATCGAGCAGTTCTTC.

Worth noting for this clonotype: This may stem from a read error, because a much larger clone lies one nucleotide away. The V gene is TRBV6-5, the J gene TRBJ1-2, with D maybe TRBD1 (5 bases). Trimming pared 5 bases from V and 8 bases from J, leaving 18 bases between. Per germline, CDR1 MNHEY and CDR2 SVGAGI. CDR3 length equals 14 residues. The CDR3 bases are TGTGCCAGCAGTAGGGCACAGGACTCTTCCGGCTACACCTTC. Translated: CASSRAQDSSGYTF.

The chain employs TRBV7-9 and TRBJ2-1; tentative D call: TRBD2 (5 bases). Germline CDR1 SEHNR, CDR2 FQNEAQ (reference sequence). This CDR3 comprises 16 residues. Deletions cut 1 base from V and 9 bases from J, with 19 bases between. As DNA, the CDR3 is TGTGCCAGCAGCTTAGTAGTGGGAGTGGGTCAGAGTGAGCAGTTCTTC. It is translated as CASSLVVGVGQSEQFF.

The chain uses TRBV29-1 and TRBJ2-2; TRBD2 matches at 8 bases. Germline V lookup: CDR1 SQVTM, CDR2 ANQGSEA. J gave up 1 base and V 3 bases, and 10 bases lay outside the gene matches. There are 17 residues in the CDR3. CDR3 coding DNA: TGCAGCGTTGACCCGCACGGGGGGGCCCGGAACACCGGGGAGCTGTTTTTT. Translation gives CSVDPHGGARNTGELFF.

As for this clonotype: No conserved phenylalanine or tryptophan is present at the end of the CDR3, so a read error is the likely explanation. The V call is TRBV14, the J call TRBJ2-5; D is unresolved. The CDR3 runs 15 residues. CDR1 is SGHDN, CDR2 FVKESK, per germline. CDR3 protein: CARSQKAEPRETQYL. The DNA for the CDR3 is TGTGCCAGGAGCCAAAAGGCGGAACCCCGAGAGACCCAGTACTTA.

The sample holds many counts of this clonotype. The chain links TRBV29-1 to TRBJ2-1, with TRBD2 identical over 11 bases. Per germline, CDR1 SQVTM and CDR2 ANQGSEA. The CDR3 is 17 residues long. V lost 6 bases and J lost 9; bases outside the gene matches: 19. The CDR3 nucleotides are TGCAGCGTAACGACGACTAGCGGGACGGTTCGGTTTGGTGAGCAGTTCTTC. As protein: CSVTTTSGTVRFGEQFF.

This chain links TRBV11-2 with TRBJ2-3, with 9 bases matching TRBD2. The ends lost 4 bases at V and 4 bases at J; junction bases unmatched: 15. Germline CDR1 and CDR2: SGHAT and FQNNGV. The CDR3 covers 18 residues. This CDR3 reads CASSSHTRTSVTADTQYF. In DNA, the CDR3 is TGTGCCAGCAGCTCACACACGAGGACTAGCGTGACCGCAGATACGCAGTATTTT.

About this clonotype: The conserved phenylalanine or tryptophan normally closing the CDR3 is absent here, so this likely arose from a read error. The V gene is TRBV11-2, the J gene TRBJ2-3, with D hard to call. This CDR3 comprises 15 residues. CDR1 and CDR2 (germline): SGHAT, FQNNGV. For the CDR3, the DNA is TGTGCCAGCAGCTTAGAATGGCAGATCACAGATGCGCAGTATTTA. This translates into CASSLEWQITDAQYL.

This clonotype was found a few times. One junction end disagrees with the germline gene, perhaps due to a read error. The V call is TRBV28, the J call TRBJ1-1; D is ambiguous. The CDR3 totals 13 residues. Germline V gives CDR1 MDHEN, CDR2 SYDVKM. CDR3 amino acids: CASNLQLNTEAFF. The CDR3 nucleotides read TGTGCCAGCAATTTACAGCTGAACACTGAAGCTTTCTTT. Complete variable domain (other parts from reference TRBV28 and TRBJ1-1): DVKVTQSSRYLVKRTGEKVFLECVQDMDHENMFWYRQDPGLGLRLIYFSYDVKMKEKGDIPEGYSVSREKKERFSLILESASTNQTSMYLCASNLQLNTEAFFGQGTRLTVV.

Concerning this clonotype itself: A much larger clone lies one base from this, so it may be a read error. J is TRBJ1-1 and V is TRBV6-5; 11 nucleotides align to TRBD1. This CDR3 has 17 residues. Germline V gene lookup returns CDR1 MNHEY and CDR2 SVGAGI. The CDR3, as DNA: TGTGCCAGCAGTTTAACGGACAGGGGGCTAGTGGACACTGAAGCTATCTTT. Residues: CASSLTDRGLVDTEAIF.